This T cell receptor beta chain was profiled in a study of OX40 agonist ivuxolimab in advanced cancers. On the study more broadly: Patients with prior anti-PD-1, anti-PD-L1 or anti-CTLA-4 therapy were eligible; 40% had some. Partial responses, seen in three patients, involved one hepatocellular carcinoma and two cutaneous melanomas.

On this clone itself: Antigen: not known.

A history of autoimmune disease or systemic immunosuppression excluded patients. Repertoires were generated with immunoSEQ multiplex PCR, while TCRdb's copy carries only in-frame clones and drops some. Of some 100,000 clones in the sample, approximately 94% were seen once. Study conclusions and caveats: Low levels of normalized T-cell clonal expansion also appeared in some nonresponders.

V was pared by 2 bases and J by 3 bases, with 14 bases between. The CDR3 contains 15 residues. Germline values: CDR1 MNHNS, CDR2 SASEGT. This rearrangement joins TRBV6-1 to TRBJ2-7; D tentatively fits TRBD1 or TRBD2 (5 bases each). Sequenced here: CD4+ or CD8+ T cells sorted from blood, sampled in a trial of the OX40 agonist ivuxolimab. This TCR was recovered from an adult with an advanced solid tumor such as melanoma, head and neck, liver or kidney cancer. This chain's CDR3 is CASSERDGWSYEQYF. In nucleotides, the CDR3 is TGTGCCAGCAGTGAACGGGACGGGTGGAGCTACGAGCAGTACTTC.